This passage covers 20 T cell receptor beta chains from one sample sequenced in a study of cytomegalovirus exposure and HLA in healthy donors. Primers: 60 Vbeta forward and 13 Jbeta reverse. Using immunoSEQ multiplex PCR, the repertoire was profiled, and TCRdb retains in-frame clones only, with some absent. Here the sample spans some 160,000 clones, around 86% being singletons. The sample taken for sequencing was PBMCs. The origin of the receptors is a male donor in good health and CMV-seronegative.

The chain carries TRBV29-1 and TRBJ1-2, with D maybe TRBD1 (5 bases). The CDR3 consists of 12 residues. With 5 bases removed from V and 8 bases from J, the gap between germline ends came to 15 bases. The germline V gene encodes CDR1 SQVTM and CDR2 ANQGSEA. The chain's CDR3 is CSVFIGARGYTF. The CDR3 DNA reads TGCAGCGTTTTCATAGGGGCGCGAGGCTACACCTTC.

The chain recombines TRBV7-9 with TRBJ2-3; no clear D gene. The CDR3 runs 14 residues. The V and J ends lost 5 bases and 2 bases respectively, with 11 bases between them. Germline V lookup: CDR1 SEHNR, CDR2 FQNEAQ (reference sequence). The CDR3 protein is CASSAPEFTDTQYF. In DNA form, the CDR3 reads TGTGCCAGCAGCGCCCCGGAGTTCACAGATACGCAGTATTTT.

The chain links TRBV5-1 to TRBJ2-2; tentative D call: TRBD1 (6 bases). The CDR3 is 15 amino acids. Between the trimmed V and J ends, which lost 4 bases and 1 base, there was a span of 11 bases. Looked up from germline, CDR1 is SGHRS and CDR2 is YFSETQ. CDR3 in amino acids: CASSLRGMNTGELFF. CDR3 sequence (DNA): TGCGCCAGCAGCCTTAGGGGGATGAACACCGGGGAGCTGTTTTTT.

This sequence joins TRBV5-4 and TRBJ1-1; 7 nucleotides line up with TRBD1. The CDR3 length is 17 residues. V shed 0 bases, J shed 1 base, and the junction held 9 bases outside the gene matches. The V gene's germline CDR1 is SGHNT and CDR2 YYREEE (reference sequence). The CDR3 is CASSLGTGARKNTEAFF. The CDR3 nucleotides are TGTGCCAGCAGCTTGGGTACAGGGGCCCGGAAGAACACTGAAGCTTTCTTT.

This chain links TRBV9 with TRBJ1-2, with TRBD1 identical over 10 bases. V shed 3 bases, J shed 2 bases, and the junction held 10 bases outside the gene matches. CDR3 size: 17 residues. Germline CDR1 reads SGDLS; CDR2 reads YYNGEE. CDR3 in DNA: TGTGCCAGCAGCGGCGCCGGGACAGGGGCAAGAAACTATGGCTACACCTTC. This translates into CASSGAGTGARNYGYTF.

J is TRBJ1-1 and V is TRBV28; no clear D. CDR1 and CDR2 from the germline V gene are MDHEN and SYDVKM. V was clipped by 3 bases and J by 6 bases, with 14 bases between them. This CDR3 contains 14 residues. CDR3 bases: TGTGCCAGCAGTTTGGCTCCCGAGCTAGCTGAAGCTTTCTTT. Translated, it gives CASSLAPELAEAFF.

This clone was picked up one time. The J gene is TRBJ2-1, the V gene TRBV7-2; TRBD1 is a possible D gene (5 bases). Trimming left V 1 base short and J 12 bases short, with 13 bases between. Germline CDR1 is SGHTA and CDR2 is FQGNSA. The CDR3 consists of 13 residues. DNA of the CDR3: TGTGCCAGCAGCTTAGTACAGGCGGCCGGGCAGTTCTTC. Its translation is CASSLVQAAGQFF.

This clone appeared a single time. The genes are TRBV15 and TRBJ2-5, with 11 bases aligning to TRBD1. The CDR3 length is 16 residues. Germline CDR1 and CDR2: LNHNV and YYDKDF (reference sequence). J lost 4 bases, V lost 1 base, and 5 bases had no gene match. The CDR3 DNA reads as TGTGCCACCAGCAGAGGGACAGGGGGCGAGGGAGAGACCCAGTACTTC. Encoded protein: CATSRGTGGEGETQYF.

The J gene is TRBJ1-1, the V gene TRBV19; D call uncertain. CDR3 size: 14 residues. The germline V gene has CDR1 LNHDA and CDR2 SQIVND (reference sequence). The germline V and J ends were trimmed by 6 bases and 0 bases, with 11 bases remaining between them. This chain's CDR3 is CASSPQILNTEAFF. CDR3 bases: TGTGCCAGTAGCCCACAGATCCTGAACACTGAAGCTTTCTTT.

The chain couples TRBV13 to TRBJ1-1; no reliable D call. Germline loops: CDR1 PRHDT, CDR2 FYEKMQ (reference sequence). Deletions cut 2 bases from V and 10 bases from J, with 11 bases between. This CDR3 spans 12 amino acids. CDR3 sequence reads: CASSLTGGRAFF. The CDR3 DNA sequence: TGTGCCAGCAGCTTAACCGGAGGAAGAGCTTTCTTT.

This clone has just one count. The DNA for the CDR3 is TGCGCCAGCAGCCAAGCAGGACTTAACACCGGGGAGCTGTTTTTT. This translates into CASSQAGLNTGELFF. The chain uses TRBV4-1 and TRBJ2-2; possible D gene TRBD2, 5 bases. CDR1 is MGHRA, CDR2 YSYEKL, per germline. This CDR3 spans 15 amino acids. The V end lost 1 base, the J end lost 2 bases, and 8 bases lay between the germline ends.

The V gene is TRBV7-9, the J gene TRBJ1-6; 10 bases fit TRBD1. CDR1 and CDR2 from the germline V gene are SEHNR and FQNEAQ (reference sequence). The CDR3 sequence is 15 residues long. V shed 5 bases and J 7 bases; nucleotides not matched to a gene: 5. The chain's CDR3 is CASSRWTGGNSPLHF. In DNA, the CDR3 is TGTGCCAGCAGCCGATGGACAGGGGGGAATTCACCCCTCCACTTT.

The chain uses TRBV10-3 and TRBJ1-6; possibly TRBD1 for D (6 bases). This CDR3 spans 15 amino acids. Germline CDR1 reads ENHRY; CDR2 reads SYGVKD. Trimming left V 5 bases short and J 7 bases short, with 15 bases between. CDR3 sequence reads: CAISTGTTGNSPLHF. The CDR3 DNA reads TGTGCCATCAGTACCGGGACAACGGGGAATTCACCCCTCCACTTT.

V and J are TRBV30 and TRBJ1-5, with D unresolved. CDR1 and CDR2 from the germline V gene are GTSNPN and SVGIG (reference sequence). The V and J ends lost 3 bases and 1 base respectively, with 7 bases between them. The CDR3 runs to 13 residues. The CDR3 region is CAWSPQSNQPQHF. CDR3 DNA sequence: TGTGCCTGGAGCCCACAAAGCAATCAGCCCCAGCATTTT.

This chain connects TRBV5-6 to TRBJ2-3; the match to TRBD2 covers 12 bases. The CDR3 is made up of 17 amino acids. Germline values: CDR1 SGHDT, CDR2 YYEEEE. Germline trimming cut 2 bases from V and 2 bases from J; bases unmatched to any gene: 6. The CDR3 DNA is TGTGCCAGCAGCTTCCGACTAGCGGGGGCGCACACAGATACGCAGTATTTT. This sequence encodes CASSFRLAGAHTDTQYF.

The rearrangement joins TRBV6-6 to TRBJ1-1; D call uncertain. V was pared by 6 bases and J by 1 base, with 9 bases between. Looked up from germline, CDR1 is MNHNY and CDR2 is SVGAGI (reference sequence). CDR3 length equals 13 residues. The CDR3 protein is CASRFGANTEAFF. CDR3 nucleotides: TGTGCCAGCAGATTCGGAGCGAACACTGAAGCTTTCTTT.

The chain joins TRBV25-1 to TRBJ1-2, with 8 bases identical to TRBD1. There are 16 residues in the CDR3. The germline V gene has CDR1 MGHDK and CDR2 SYGVNS. Trimming removed 3 bases from V and 4 bases from J; junction bases left unmatched: 10. CDR3 amino acids: CASSDPRTGSIYGYTF. In DNA, the CDR3 is TGTGCCAGCAGTGACCCTAGGACAGGGAGTATCTATGGCTACACCTTC.

Only one count was recorded for this clone. The V and J genes are TRBV5-1 and TRBJ1-1, with a tentative D call TRBD1 (5 bases). Trimming pared 5 bases from V and 2 bases from J, leaving 10 bases between. Germline loops: CDR1 SGHRS, CDR2 YFSETQ. CDR3 length equals 13 residues. CDR3 amino acids: CASRVQGNTEAFF. CDR3 nucleotide sequence: TGCGCCAGCAGAGTTCAGGGAAACACTGAAGCTTTCTTT.

This clone was detected only once. The V call is TRBV9, the J call TRBJ2-5; TRBD2 matches 8 bases. The CDR3 spans 16 residues. Germline-derived CDR1 and CDR2 are SGDLS and YYNGEE. Losses at the gene ends were 4 bases for V and 0 bases for J; bases not matched to a gene: 8. In nucleotides, the CDR3 is TGTGCCAGCAGCATTCAGAGCGGGGGCAACCAAGAGACCCAGTACTTC. Amino acid sequence: CASSIQSGGNQETQYF.

The chain joins TRBV6-5 to TRBJ2-3, with 8 bases that match TRBD2. CDR1 and CDR2 (germline): MNHEY, SVGAGI. This CDR3 spans 15 amino acids. V lost 6 bases to trimming and J lost 1 base; unmatched junction nucleotides: 6. The CDR3 loop reads CASRLYSGGTDTQYF. For the CDR3, the DNA is TGTGCCAGCAGGCTTTATAGCGGGGGCACAGATACGCAGTATTTT.